The present TCR beta chain was sequenced within a study of blood T cell repertoires in COVID-19. Study as a whole: Sources were T cells, B-cell-depleted T cells, or PBMCs; the material itself was cDNA or gDNA.

Libraries were prepared by immunoSEQ multiplex PCR; TCRdb keeps only in-frame clonotypes and omits some of them. The sample lists approximately 210,000 clones; approximately 90% were seen once. V shed 4 bases, J shed 0 bases, and the junction held 6 bases outside the gene matches. This CDR3 comprises 17 residues. Germline assignment: CDR1 MGHDK and CDR2 SYGVNS. The V and J genes are TRBV25-1 and TRBJ1-3; the match to TRBD1 covers 10 bases. The sample taken for sequencing was peripheral blood. The source of this sequence is a man aged 25-40 years with acute or convalescent COVID-19. This CDR3 is CASSGGTGDFSGNTIYF. The CDR3 nucleotides read TGTGCCAGCAGTGGGGGGACAGGGGATTTCTCTGGAAACACCATATATTTT.